This note documents a single T cell receptor beta chain sequence. Its antigen remains unknown. This sample is part of a study of cytotoxic CD8 clonotypes in ibrutinib-treated CLL. Regarding the study as a whole: Clonality (at baseline) was higher than in age-matched healthy donors and tracked circulating CD8+ T-cell counts. Clonality increased with ibrutinib response but returned toward baseline at progression. Patients with sustained remission and those progressing were sampled at differing times.

Sequencing was performed with immunoSEQ multiplex PCR; in TCRdb, only in-frame clones are kept and a portion is missing. The repertoire holds some 150,000 clones, around 80% seen once, with 7.6% in the top ten. From germline, CDR1 is KGHSH and CDR2 LQKENI. With 3 bases clipped from V and 5 bases from J, the junction kept 7 bases outside the gene matches. The CDR3 is 15 residues long. This TCR was recovered from a human donor with chronic lymphocytic leukemia. The chain recombines TRBV18 with TRBJ1-2; 9 bases align to TRBD1. The material was PBMCs, obtained after 36 months of ibrutinib treatment. This CDR3 is CASSPTGQGEYGYTF. The CDR3 DNA is TGTGCCAGCTCACCTACGGGACAGGGCGAATATGGCTACACCTTC.